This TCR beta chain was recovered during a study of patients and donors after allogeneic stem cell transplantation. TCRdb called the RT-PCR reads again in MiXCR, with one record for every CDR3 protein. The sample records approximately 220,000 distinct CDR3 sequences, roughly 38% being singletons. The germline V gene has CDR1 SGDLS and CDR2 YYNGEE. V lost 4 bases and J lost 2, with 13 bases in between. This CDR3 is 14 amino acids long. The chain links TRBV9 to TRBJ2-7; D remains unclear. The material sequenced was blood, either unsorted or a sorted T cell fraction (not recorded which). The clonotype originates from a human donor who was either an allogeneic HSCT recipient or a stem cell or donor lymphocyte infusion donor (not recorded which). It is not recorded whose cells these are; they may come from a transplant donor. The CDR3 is CASSPSSNTYEQYF. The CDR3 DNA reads TGTGCCAGCAGCCCCTCCTCAAACACCTACGAGCAGTACTTC.